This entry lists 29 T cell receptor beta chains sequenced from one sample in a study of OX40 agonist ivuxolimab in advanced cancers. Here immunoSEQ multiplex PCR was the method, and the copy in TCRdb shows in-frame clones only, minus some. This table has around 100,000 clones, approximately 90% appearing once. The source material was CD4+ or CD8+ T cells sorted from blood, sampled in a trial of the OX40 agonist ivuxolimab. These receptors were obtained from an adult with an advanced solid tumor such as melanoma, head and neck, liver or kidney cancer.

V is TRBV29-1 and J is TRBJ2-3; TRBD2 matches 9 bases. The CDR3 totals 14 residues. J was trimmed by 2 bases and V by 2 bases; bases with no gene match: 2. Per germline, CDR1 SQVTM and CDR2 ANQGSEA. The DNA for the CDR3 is TGCAGCGTTGAAACTAGCGGGTACACAGATACGCAGTATTTT. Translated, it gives CSVETSGYTDTQYF.

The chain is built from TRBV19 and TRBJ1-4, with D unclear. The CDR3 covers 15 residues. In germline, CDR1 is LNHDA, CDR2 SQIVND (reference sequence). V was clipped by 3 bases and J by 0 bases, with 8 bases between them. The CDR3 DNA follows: TGTGCCAGTAGTATCACGGCGACAACTAATGAAAAACTGTTTTTT. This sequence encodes CASSITATTNEKLFF.

The CDR3 nucleotides read TGTGCCAGCAGCCCTTCTATGGATAATACGCAGTATTTT. The encoded protein is CASSPSMDNTQYF. J is TRBJ2-3 and V is TRBV7-2; D remains unclear. The CDR3 extends over 13 amino acids. Germline lookup yields CDR1 SGHTA and CDR2 FQGNSA. Between the trimmed V and J ends, which lost 5 bases and 7 bases, there was a span of 13 bases.

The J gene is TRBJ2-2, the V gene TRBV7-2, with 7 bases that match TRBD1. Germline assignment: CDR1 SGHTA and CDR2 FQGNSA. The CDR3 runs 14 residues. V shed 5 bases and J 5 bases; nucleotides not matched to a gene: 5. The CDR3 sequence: CASSRQGRTGELFF. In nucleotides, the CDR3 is TGTGCCAGCAGCAGACAGGGCAGAACCGGGGAGCTGTTTTTT. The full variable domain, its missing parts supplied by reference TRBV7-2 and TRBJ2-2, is GAGVSQSPSNKVTEKGKDVELRCDPISGHTALYWYRQSLGQGLEFLIYFQGNSAPDKSGLPSDRFSAERTGGSVSTLTIQRTQQEDSAVYLCASSRQGRTGELFFGEGSRLTVL.

CDR3: CAWSAPDSTGGKNTEAFF. CDR3 nucleotide sequence: TGTGCCTGGAGTGCTCCCGACTCGACAGGGGGAAAGAACACTGAAGCTTTCTTT. V is TRBV30 and J is TRBJ1-1, with 9 bases lining up with TRBD1. The CDR3 consists of 18 residues. The V gene end was trimmed by 1 base and the J gene end by 1 base; junction bases not matched to a gene: 13. Germline loops: CDR1 GTSNPN, CDR2 SVGIG (reference sequence).

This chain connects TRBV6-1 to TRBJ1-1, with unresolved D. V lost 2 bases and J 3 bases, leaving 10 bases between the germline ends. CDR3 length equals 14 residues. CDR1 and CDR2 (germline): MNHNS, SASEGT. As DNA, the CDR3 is TGTGCCAGCAGTGAAACAGATACTTACACTGAAGCTTTCTTT. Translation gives CASSETDTYTEAFF.

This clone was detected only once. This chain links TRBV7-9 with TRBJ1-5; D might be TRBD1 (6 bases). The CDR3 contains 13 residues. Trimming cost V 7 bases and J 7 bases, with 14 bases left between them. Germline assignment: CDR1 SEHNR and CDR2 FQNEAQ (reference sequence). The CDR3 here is CASTNGQNQPQHF. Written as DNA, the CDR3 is TGTGCCAGCACCAACGGACAGAACCAGCCCCAGCATTTT.

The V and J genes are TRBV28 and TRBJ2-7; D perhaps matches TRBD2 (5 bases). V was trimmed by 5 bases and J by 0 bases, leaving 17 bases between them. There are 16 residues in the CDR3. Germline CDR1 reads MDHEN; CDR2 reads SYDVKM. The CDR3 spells CASSAGRGQSSYEQYF. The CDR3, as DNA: TGTGCCAGCAGTGCTGGGAGAGGGCAAAGCTCCTACGAGCAGTACTTC. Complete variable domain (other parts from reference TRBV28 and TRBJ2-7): DVKVTQSSRYLVKRTGEKVFLECVQDMDHENMFWYRQDPGLGLRLIYFSYDVKMKEKGDIPEGYSVSREKKERFSLILESASTNQTSMYLCASSAGRGQSSYEQYFGPGTRLTVT.

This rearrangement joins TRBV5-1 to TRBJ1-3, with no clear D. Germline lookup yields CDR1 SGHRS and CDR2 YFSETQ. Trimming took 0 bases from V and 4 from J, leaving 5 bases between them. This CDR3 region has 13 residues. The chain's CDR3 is CASSLGSGNTIYF. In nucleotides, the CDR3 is TGCGCCAGCAGCTTGGGTTCGGGAAACACCATATATTTT.

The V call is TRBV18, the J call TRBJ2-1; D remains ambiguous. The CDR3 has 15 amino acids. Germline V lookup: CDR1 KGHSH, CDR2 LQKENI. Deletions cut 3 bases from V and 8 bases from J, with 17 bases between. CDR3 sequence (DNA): TGTGCCAGCTCACCTTGGCTGAAAAGCGAGGATGAGCAGTTCTTC. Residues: CASSPWLKSEDEQFF.

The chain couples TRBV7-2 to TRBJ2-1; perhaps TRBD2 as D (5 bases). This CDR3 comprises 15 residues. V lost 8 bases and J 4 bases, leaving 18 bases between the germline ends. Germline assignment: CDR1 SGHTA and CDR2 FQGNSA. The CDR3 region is CASESTLGVYNEQFF. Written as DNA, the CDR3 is TGTGCCAGCGAAAGCACCCTCGGGGTTTACAATGAGCAGTTCTTC.

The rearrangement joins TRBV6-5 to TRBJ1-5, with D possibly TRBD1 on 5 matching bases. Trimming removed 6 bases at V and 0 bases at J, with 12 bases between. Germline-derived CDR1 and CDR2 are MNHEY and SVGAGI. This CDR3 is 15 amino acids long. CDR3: CASRKAGVSNQPQHF. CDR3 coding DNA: TGTGCCAGCAGAAAAGCGGGGGTTAGCAATCAGCCCCAGCATTTT.

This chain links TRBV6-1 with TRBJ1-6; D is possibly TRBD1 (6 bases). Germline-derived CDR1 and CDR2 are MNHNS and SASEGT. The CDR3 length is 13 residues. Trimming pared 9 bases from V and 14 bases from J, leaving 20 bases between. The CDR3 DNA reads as TGTGCCAGTCCCGGGCCCAGGGGATTTACCCTCCACTTT. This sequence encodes CASPGPRGFTLHF.

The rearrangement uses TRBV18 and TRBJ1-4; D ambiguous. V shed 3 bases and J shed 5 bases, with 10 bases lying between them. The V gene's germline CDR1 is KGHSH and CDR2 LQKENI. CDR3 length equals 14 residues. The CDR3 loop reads CASSPATGNEKLFF. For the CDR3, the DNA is TGTGCCAGCTCACCGGCAACGGGAAATGAAAAACTGTTTTTT. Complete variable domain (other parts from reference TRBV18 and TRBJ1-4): NAGVMQNPRHLVRRRGQEARLRCSPMKGHSHVYWYRQLPEEGLKFMVYLQKENIIDESGMPKERFSAEFPKEGPSILRIQQVVRGDSAAYFCASSPATGNEKLFFGSGTQLSVL.

The CDR3 coding sequence is TGTGCCAGCAGCCAAGATTATCTCTCCCCCATGAACGAGCAGTACTTC. Its translation is CASSQDYLSPMNEQYF. The J gene is TRBJ2-7, the V gene TRBV4-2; D unresolved. The germline V gene has CDR1 LGHNA and CDR2 YNFKEQ. This CDR3 has 16 residues. The germline V and J ends were trimmed by 0 bases and 5 bases, with 17 bases remaining between them.

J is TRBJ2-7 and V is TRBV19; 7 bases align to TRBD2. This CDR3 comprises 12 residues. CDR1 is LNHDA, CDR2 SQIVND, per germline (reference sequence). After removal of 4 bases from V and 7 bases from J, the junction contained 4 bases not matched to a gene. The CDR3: CASSNTGGEQYF. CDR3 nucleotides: TGTGCCAGTAGTAATACGGGGGGAGAGCAGTACTTC.

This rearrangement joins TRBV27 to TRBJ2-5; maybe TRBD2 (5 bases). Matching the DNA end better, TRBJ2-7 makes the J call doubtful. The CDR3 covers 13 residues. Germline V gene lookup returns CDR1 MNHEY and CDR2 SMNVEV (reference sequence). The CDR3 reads CASSIHRDYEQYF. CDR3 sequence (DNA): TGTGCCAGCAGCATCCACCGGGACTACGAGCAGTACTTC.

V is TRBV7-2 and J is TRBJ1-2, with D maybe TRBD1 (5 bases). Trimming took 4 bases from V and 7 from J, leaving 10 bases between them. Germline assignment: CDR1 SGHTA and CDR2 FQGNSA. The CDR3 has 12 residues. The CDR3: CASSSPGFGYTF. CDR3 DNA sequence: TGTGCCAGCAGCTCTCCAGGGTTTGGCTACACCTTC.

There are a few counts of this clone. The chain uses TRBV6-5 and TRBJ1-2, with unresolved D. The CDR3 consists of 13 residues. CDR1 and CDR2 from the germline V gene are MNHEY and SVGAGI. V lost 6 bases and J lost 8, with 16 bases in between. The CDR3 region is CASSSHSVAGYTF. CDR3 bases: TGTGCCAGCAGCAGCCACAGCGTCGCCGGCTACACCTTC.

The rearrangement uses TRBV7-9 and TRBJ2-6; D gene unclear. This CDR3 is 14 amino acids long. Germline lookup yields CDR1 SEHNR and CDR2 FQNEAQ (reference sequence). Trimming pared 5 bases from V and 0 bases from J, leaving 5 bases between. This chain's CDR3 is CASSRSSGANVLTF. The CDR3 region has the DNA TGTGCCAGCAGCCGCAGCTCTGGGGCCAACGTCCTGACTTTC.

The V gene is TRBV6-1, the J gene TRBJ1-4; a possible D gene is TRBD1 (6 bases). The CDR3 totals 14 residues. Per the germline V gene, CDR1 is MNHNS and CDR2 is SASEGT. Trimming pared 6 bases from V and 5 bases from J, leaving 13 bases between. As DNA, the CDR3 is TGTGCCAGCAGCGGGACAAGGATAAATGAAAAACTGTTTTTT. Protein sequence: CASSGTRINEKLFF.

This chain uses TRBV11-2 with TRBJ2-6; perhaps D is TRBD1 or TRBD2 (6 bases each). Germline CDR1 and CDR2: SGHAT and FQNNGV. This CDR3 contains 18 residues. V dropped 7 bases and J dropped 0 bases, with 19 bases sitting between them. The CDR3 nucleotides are TGTGCCAGCACTGGGGGGCAGCCGACGGGCTCTGGGGCCAACGTCCTGACTTTC. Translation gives CASTGGQPTGSGANVLTF.

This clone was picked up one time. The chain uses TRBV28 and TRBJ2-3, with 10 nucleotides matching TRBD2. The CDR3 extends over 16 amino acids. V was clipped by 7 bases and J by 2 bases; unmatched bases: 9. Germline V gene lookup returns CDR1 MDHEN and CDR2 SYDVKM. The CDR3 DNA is TGTGCCAGCACTCCAGGGACTAGCGTTTCCACAGATACGCAGTATTTT. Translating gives CASTPGTSVSTDTQYF.

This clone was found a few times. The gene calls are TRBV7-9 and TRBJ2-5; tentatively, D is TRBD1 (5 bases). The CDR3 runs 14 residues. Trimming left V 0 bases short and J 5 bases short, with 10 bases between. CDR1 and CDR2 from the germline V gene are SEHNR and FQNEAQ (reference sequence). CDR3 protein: CASSLAGAGETQYF. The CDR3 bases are TGTGCCAGCAGCTTAGCAGGGGCTGGGGAGACCCAGTACTTC.

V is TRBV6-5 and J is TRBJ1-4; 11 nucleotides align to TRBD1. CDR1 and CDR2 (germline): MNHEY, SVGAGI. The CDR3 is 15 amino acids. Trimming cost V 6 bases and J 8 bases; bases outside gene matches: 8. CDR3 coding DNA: TGTGCCAGCAGATCCGCCGGGACAGGGGGGGAAAAACTGTTTTTT. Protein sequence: CASRSAGTGGEKLFF.

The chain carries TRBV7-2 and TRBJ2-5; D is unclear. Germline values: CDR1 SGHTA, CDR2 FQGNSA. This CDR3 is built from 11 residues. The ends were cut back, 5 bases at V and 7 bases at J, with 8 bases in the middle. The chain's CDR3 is CASSARGTQYF. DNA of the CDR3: TGTGCCAGCAGCGCAAGAGGGACCCAGTACTTC. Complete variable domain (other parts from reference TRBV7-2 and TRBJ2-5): GAGVSQSPSNKVTEKGKDVELRCDPISGHTALYWYRQSLGQGLEFLIYFQGNSAPDKSGLPSDRFSAERTGGSVSTLTIQRTQQEDSAVYLCASSARGTQYFGPGTRLLVL.

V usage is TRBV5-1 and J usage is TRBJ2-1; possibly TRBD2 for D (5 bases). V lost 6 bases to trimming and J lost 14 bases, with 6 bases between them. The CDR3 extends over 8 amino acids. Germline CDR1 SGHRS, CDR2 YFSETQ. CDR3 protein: CASNGEFF. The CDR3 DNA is TGCGCCAGCAACGGGGAGTTCTTC.

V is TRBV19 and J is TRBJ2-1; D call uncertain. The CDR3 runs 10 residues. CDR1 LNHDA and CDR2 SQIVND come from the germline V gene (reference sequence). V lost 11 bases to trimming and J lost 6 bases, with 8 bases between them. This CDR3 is CASKGNEQFF. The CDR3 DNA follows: TGTGCCTCGAAGGGCAATGAGCAGTTCTTC.

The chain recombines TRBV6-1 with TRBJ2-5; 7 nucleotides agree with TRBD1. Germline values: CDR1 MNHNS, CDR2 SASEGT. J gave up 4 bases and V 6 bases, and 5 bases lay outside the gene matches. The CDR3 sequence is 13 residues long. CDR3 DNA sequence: TGTGCCAGCAGGAACAGGGGTTCAGAGACCCAGTACTTC. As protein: CASRNRGSETQYF.